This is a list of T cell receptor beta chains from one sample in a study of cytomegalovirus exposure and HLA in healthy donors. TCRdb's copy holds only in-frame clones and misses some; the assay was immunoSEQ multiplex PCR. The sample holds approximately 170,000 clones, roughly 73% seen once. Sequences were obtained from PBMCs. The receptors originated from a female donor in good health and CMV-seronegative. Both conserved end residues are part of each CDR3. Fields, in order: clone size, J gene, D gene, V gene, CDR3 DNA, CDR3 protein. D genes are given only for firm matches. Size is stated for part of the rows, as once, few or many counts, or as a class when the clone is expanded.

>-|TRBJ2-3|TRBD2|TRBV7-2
TGTGCCAGCAGCACCTCAGCGGGAGGAACAGATACGCAGTATTTT
CASSTSAGGTDTQYF
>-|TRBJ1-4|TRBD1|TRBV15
TGTGCCACCAGCAGTAGGGGGCGGGTGCATGAAAAACTGTTTTTT
CATSSRGRVHEKLFF
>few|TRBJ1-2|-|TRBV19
TGTGCCACCGCCCGGCAAGCGGAGGCGGTGGATGGCTACACCTTC
CATARQAEAVDGYTF
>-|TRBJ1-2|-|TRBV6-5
TGTGCCAGCAGTTCTCCTAGGACAACTAACTATGGCTACACCTTC
CASSSPRTTNYGYTF
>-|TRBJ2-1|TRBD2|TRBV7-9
TGTGCCAGCATGGCGGGAGGGTACAATGAGCAGTTCTTC
CASMAGGYNEQFF
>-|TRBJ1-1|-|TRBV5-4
TGTGCCAGCAGCTCTCCCGACACCTCGAACACTGAAGCTTTCTTT
CASSSPDTSNTEAFF
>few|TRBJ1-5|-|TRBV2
TGTGCCAGCAGTTCCGACATGAATCAGCCCCAGCATTTT
CASSSDMNQPQHF
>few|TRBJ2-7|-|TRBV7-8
TGTGCCAGCAGCTTAGGGTGGACTGCCTACGAGCAGTACTTC
CASSLGWTAYEQYF
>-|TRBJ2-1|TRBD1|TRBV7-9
TGTGCCAGCAGCTTAGGGGTAGGGGGCCCCCATGAGCAGTTCTTC
CASSLGVGGPHEQFF
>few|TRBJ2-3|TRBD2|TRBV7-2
TGTGCCAGCACTTCAGCGGGGGGCACAGATACGCAGTATTTT
CASTSAGGTDTQYF
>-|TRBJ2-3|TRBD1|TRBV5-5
TGTGCCAGCAGCTCCCCCGGACAGGGGGCGACAGATACGCAGTATTTT
CASSSPGQGATDTQYF
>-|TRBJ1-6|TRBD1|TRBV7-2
TGTGCCAGCAGCTTATCCGGGACAGGGGGTTCACCCCTCCACTTT
CASSLSGTGGSPLHF
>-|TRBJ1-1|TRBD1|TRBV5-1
TGCGCCAGCAGCTTGGATGGACAGGGGGTTTCTGAAGCTTTCTTT
CASSLDGQGVSEAFF
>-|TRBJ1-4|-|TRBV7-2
TGTGCCAGCAGCTTAGGAGGCACCCCGGGTTTCGATGAAAAACTGTTTTTT
CASSLGGTPGFDEKLFF
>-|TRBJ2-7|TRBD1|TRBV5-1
TGCGCCAGCAGCTCGGGACAGGGGATTGACGAGCAGTACTTC
CASSSGQGIDEQYF
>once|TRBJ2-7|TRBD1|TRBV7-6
TGTGCCAGCAGCTTAACGGGGCAGGGGGCCTACGAGCAGTACTTC
CASSLTGQGAYEQYF
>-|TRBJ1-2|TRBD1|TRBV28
TGTGCCAGCAGCCGGACAGGGAAAGTGTATGGCTACACCTTC
CASSRTGKVYGYTF
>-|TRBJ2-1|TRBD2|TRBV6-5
TGTGCCAGCAGCCTAGCGGGAAGTAATGAGCAGTTCTTC
CASSLAGSNEQFF
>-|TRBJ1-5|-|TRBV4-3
TGCGCCAGCAGCCAAGATGTCCCGCAGGGGAATCAGCCCCAGCATTTT
CASSQDVPQGNQPQHF
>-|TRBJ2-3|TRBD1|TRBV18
TGTGCCAGCTCCTCGGGACAGGGGGCTAGAGATACGCAGTATTTT
CASSSGQGARDTQYF
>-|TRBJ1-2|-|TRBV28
TGTGCCAGCAGTTTAAATTTAGTGCTTTATGGCTACACCTTC
CASSLNLVLYGYTF
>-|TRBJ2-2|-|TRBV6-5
TGTGCCAGCAGTCCTAACACCGGGGAGCTGTTTTTT
CASSPNTGELFF
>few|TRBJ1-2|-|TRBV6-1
TGTGCCAGCAGTCGCCCCGCCACAGGGATCTATGGCTACACCTTC
CASSRPATGIYGYTF
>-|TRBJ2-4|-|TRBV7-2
TGTGCCAGCAGCCCAAAGGAGGGTCGGGGTCTAGCCAAAAACATTCAGTACTTC
CASSPKEGRGLAKNIQYF
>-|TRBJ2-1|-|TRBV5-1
TGCGCCAGCAGCGACGGACAGAGCGATGAGCAGTTCTTC
CASSDGQSDEQFF
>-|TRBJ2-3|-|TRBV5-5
TGTGCCAGCAGCTCCGTGGAGGGTGTTATGACAGATACGCAGTATTTT
CASSSVEGVMTDTQYF
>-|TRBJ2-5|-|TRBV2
TGTGCCCTTTTGCAGGGGCCCAATCAAGAGACCCAGTACTTC
CALLQGPNQETQYF
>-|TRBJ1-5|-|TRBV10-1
TGCGCCAGCAGTGACAGGTGGTGCGATCAGCCCCAGCATTTT
CASSDRWCDQPQHF
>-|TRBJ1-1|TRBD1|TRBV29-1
TGCAGCGTTATACAGGGGTTGAACACTGAAGCTTTCTTT
CSVIQGLNTEAFF